This T cell receptor (beta chain) came from a study of a mutant IDH1 vaccine in newly diagnosed glioma. At the level of the study: Treated individuals were around 60% male and about 38% female, averaging about 40 years of age. Receipt of radiotherapy, temozolomide, or both preceded the study, and most received both.

Clones were sequenced by immunoSEQ multiplex PCR, and TCRdb holds only the in-frame ones, with some missing. The sample has roughly 99,000 clones, about 87% seen once. Time point denoted: baseline, week 1 (first vaccination visit). Described treatment: pre-vaccination baseline after standard-of-care therapy. The study enrolled donors with new WHO grade 3 or 4 IDH1-mutant, ATRX-lost astrocytomas. CDR3 length equals 12 residues. Germline V gene sequence: CDR1 ENHRY, CDR2 SYGVKD. Trimming stripped 10 bases from V and 5 bases from J, with 11 bases between. The gene calls are TRBV10-3 and TRBJ2-2; D unresolved. This receptor was obtained from a woman aged 45-60 years with glioma. The material sequenced was PBMCs, taken from a glioma patient treated with radiotherapy, temozolomide or both. In DNA, the CDR3 is TGTGCCACCACCGACCGGACCGGGGAGCTGTTTTTT. It is translated as CATTDRTGELFF.